This T cell receptor beta chain was captured in a study of patients and donors after allogeneic stem cell transplantation. TCRdb recomputed calls from the RT-PCR reads with MiXCR, one row per CDR3 protein. Of a few thousand distinct CDR3 sequences in the sample, 3% to 5% are singletons; the top ten hold 30% to 45%. Within the sample, this clonotype is medium-sized. Looked up from germline, CDR1 is KGHDR and CDR2 is SFDVKD. This CDR3 is built from 18 residues. V was cut by 5 bases and J by 4 bases, with 23 bases left in between. Material for sequencing was blood, either unsorted or a sorted T cell fraction (not recorded which). This chain connects TRBV24-1 to TRBJ2-1; tentatively, D is TRBD1 (5 bases). The origin of this receptor is a human donor who was either an allogeneic HSCT recipient or a stem cell or donor lymphocyte infusion donor (not recorded which). It is not recorded whose cells these are; they may come from a transplant donor. CDR3 residues: CATSGQGKVLGQYNEQFF. The CDR3 DNA reads as TGTGCCACCAGTGGGCAGGGCAAGGTCCTCGGACAATACAATGAGCAGTTCTTC.